One sample yielded the 8 T cell receptor beta chains listed below, sequenced in a study of blood T cell repertoires in COVID-19. Profiled with immunoSEQ multiplex PCR; TCRdb holds only in-frame clones, not every one. The sample has tens of thousands of clones; roughly four fifths are singletons. The sequenced material came from peripheral blood. All receptors derive from a human donor in a cohort sampled during active COVID-19.

V is TRBV3-1 (or the pseudogene TRBV3-2) and J is TRBJ1-3, with D unclear. This CDR3 contains 14 residues. Germline CDR1 LGHDT, CDR2 YNNKEL (reference sequence). Deletions cut 3 bases from V and 0 bases from J, with 6 bases between. The CDR3 loop is CASSQSHSGNTIYF. CDR3 DNA sequence: TGTGCCAGCAGCCAGTCCCACTCTGGAAACACCATATATTTT.

This sequence joins TRBV19 and TRBJ2-1; 8 nucleotides line up with TRBD2. This CDR3 region has 15 residues. J lost 6 bases, V lost 2 bases, and 6 bases had no gene match. The germline gives CDR1 LNHDA, CDR2 SQIVND (reference sequence). The CDR3 region has the DNA TGTGCCAGTAGTATACCGGGGGGGCGGAGCAATGAGCAGTTCTTC. Protein: CASSIPGGRSNEQFF.

The chain carries TRBV9 and TRBJ2-3; 10 nucleotides agree with TRBD2. Losses at the gene ends were 3 bases for V and 4 bases for J; bases not matched to a gene: 5. The CDR3 is 15 amino acids. Germline CDR1 reads SGDLS; CDR2 reads YYNGEE. The CDR3: CASSAPAGGPDTQYF. Written as DNA, the CDR3 is TGTGCCAGCAGCGCTCCAGCGGGGGGGCCAGATACGCAGTATTTT.

The chain is built from TRBV3-1 (or the pseudogene TRBV3-2) and TRBJ1-1; D is ambiguous. The CDR3 sequence is 15 residues long. Germline V gene sequence: CDR1 LGHDT, CDR2 YNNKEL (reference sequence). Trimming stripped 10 bases from V and 0 bases from J, with 18 bases between. The CDR3 DNA is TGTGCCACCCAAGGCACGGGAATTATGAACACTGAAGCTTTCTTT. Protein product: CATQGTGIMNTEAFF.

The V call is TRBV7-9, the J call TRBJ2-7, with unresolved D. Germline V gives CDR1 SEHNR, CDR2 FQNEAQ (reference sequence). V lost 2 bases to trimming and J lost 5 bases, with 10 bases between them. This CDR3 comprises 13 residues. The CDR3 bases are TGTGCCAGCAGCTTATCTCCAGGCGACGAGCAGTACTTC. It specifies CASSLSPGDEQYF. Filled out from reference TRBV7-9 and TRBJ2-7, the complete variable domain reads DTGVSQNPRHKITKRGQNVTFRCDPISEHNRLYWYRQTLGQGPEFLTYFQNEAQLEKSRLLSDRFSAERPKGSFSTLEIQRTEQGDSAMYLCASSLSPGDEQYFGPGTRLTVT.

The chain is built from TRBV7-3 and TRBJ2-3; 7 bases are shared with TRBD2. J gave up 6 bases and V 5 bases, and 8 bases lay outside the gene matches. CDR1 is SGHTA, CDR2 FQGTGA, per germline. There are 14 residues in the CDR3. DNA of the CDR3: TGTGCCAGCAGCCCACGGGTGGGAGGGGATACGCAGTATTTT. As protein: CASSPRVGGDTQYF.

This chain links TRBV7-2 with TRBJ1-2; D is unresolved. The CDR3 contains 13 residues. Trimming shortened V by 2 bases and J by 6 bases, and 10 bases separated the two germline ends. Germline V gives CDR1 SGHTA, CDR2 FQGNSA. The CDR3 nucleotides are TGTGCCAGCAGCTTATTTGGGCAAGATGGCTACACCTTC. Translated: CASSLFGQDGYTF.

The chain carries TRBV7-6 and TRBJ1-1; a weak D match, TRBD1 (5 bases). V lost 5 bases, J lost 3 bases, and 10 bases lay in between. Germline values: CDR1 SGHVS, CDR2 FNYEAQ. The CDR3 length is 13 residues. CDR3 DNA: TGTGCCAGCAGCCGAGGAGGGGACACTGAAGCTTTCTTT. Protein product: CASSRGGDTEAFF. The whole variable domain, filled in from reference TRBV7-6 and TRBJ1-1, reads GAGVSQSPRYKVTKRGQDVALRCDPISGHVSLYWYRQALGQGPEFLTYFNYEAQQDKSGLPNDRFSAERPEGSISTLTIQRTEQRDSAMYRCASSRGGDTEAFFGQGTRLTVV.